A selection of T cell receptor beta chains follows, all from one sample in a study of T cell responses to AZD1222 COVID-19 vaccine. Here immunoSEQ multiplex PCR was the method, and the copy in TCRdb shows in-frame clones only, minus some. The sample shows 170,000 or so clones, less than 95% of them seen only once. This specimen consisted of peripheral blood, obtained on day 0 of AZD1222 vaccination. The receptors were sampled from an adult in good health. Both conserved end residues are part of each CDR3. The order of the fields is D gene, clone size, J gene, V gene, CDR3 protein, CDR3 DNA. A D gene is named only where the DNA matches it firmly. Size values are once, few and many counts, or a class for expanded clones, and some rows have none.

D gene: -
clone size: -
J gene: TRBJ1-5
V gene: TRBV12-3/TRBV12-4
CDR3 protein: CASSFNSDRPQHF
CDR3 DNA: TGTGCCAGCAGTTTTAATTCAGACAGGCCCCAGCATTTT

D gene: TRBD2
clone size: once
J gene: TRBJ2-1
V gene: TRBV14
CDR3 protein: CASSPLRLAGTEQFF
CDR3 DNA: TGTGCCAGCAGCCCTTTAAGACTAGCAGGGACTGAGCAGTTCTTC

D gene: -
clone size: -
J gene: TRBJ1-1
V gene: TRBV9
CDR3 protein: CASSVEAGRNTEAFF
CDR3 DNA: TGTGCCAGCAGCGTAGAGGCAGGGCGAAACACTGAAGCTTTCTTT

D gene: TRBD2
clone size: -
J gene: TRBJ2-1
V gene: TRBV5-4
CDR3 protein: CASSLEVVSGGEQFF
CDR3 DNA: TGTGCCAGCAGCTTGGAAGTAGTTAGCGGGGGTGAGCAGTTCTTC

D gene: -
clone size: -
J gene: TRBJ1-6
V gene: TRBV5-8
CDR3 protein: CASSPNVGATYSPLHF
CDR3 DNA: TGTGCCAGCAGCCCAAACGTAGGGGCTACTTACTCACCCCTCCACTTT

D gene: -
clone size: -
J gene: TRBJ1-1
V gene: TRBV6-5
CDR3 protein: CASSYDRFEAFF
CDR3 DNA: TGTGCCAGCAGTTACGACAGATTTGAAGCTTTCTTT

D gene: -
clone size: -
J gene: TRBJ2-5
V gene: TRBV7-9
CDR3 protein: CASSPTMNRRLQETQYF
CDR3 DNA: TGTGCCAGCAGCCCAACAATGAACAGGCGACTCCAAGAGACCCAGTACTTC

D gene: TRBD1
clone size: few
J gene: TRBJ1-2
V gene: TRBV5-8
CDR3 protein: CASIPTGIWRGYTF
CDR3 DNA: TGTGCCAGCATCCCGACAGGGATATGGCGTGGCTACACCTTC

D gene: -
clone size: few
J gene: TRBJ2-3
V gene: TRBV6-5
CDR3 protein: CASARPGFPDTQYF
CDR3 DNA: TGTGCCAGCGCACGTCCGGGATTCCCAGATACGCAGTATTTT

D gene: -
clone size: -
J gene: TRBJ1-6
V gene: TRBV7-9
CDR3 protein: CASSAGVRLAPLHF
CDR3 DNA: TGTGCCAGCAGCGCTGGGGTCCGGTTGGCACCCCTCCACTTT

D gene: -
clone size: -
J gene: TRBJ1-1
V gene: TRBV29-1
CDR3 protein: CSVGTPEAFF
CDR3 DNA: TGCAGCGTAGGGACACCTGAAGCTTTCTTT

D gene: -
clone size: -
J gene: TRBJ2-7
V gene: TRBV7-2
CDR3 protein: CASSLRQSYEQYF
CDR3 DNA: TGTGCCAGCAGCTTAAGACAGAGCTACGAGCAGTACTTC

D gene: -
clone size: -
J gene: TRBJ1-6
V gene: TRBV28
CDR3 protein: CASRSTVSTSPLHF
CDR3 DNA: TGTGCCAGCAGATCGACAGTGTCCACTTCACCCCTCCACTTT

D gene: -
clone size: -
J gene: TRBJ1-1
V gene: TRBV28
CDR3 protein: CASFSQGQVVSAFF
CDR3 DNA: TGTGCCAGCTTCTCGCAAGGGCAGGTGGTATCGGCTTTCTTT

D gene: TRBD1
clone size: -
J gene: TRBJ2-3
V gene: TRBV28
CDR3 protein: CASRPRQGTTDTQYF
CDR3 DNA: TGTGCCAGCAGACCCAGACAGGGGACCACAGATACGCAGTATTTT

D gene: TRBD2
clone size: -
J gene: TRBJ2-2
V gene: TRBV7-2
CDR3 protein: CASSALGRGGLDTGELFF
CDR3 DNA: TGTGCCAGCAGCGCTCTCGGGCGGGGGGGCCTAGATACCGGGGAGCTGTTTTTT